One T cell receptor (beta chain) is described in this entry. The antigen is unknown. This record belongs to a study of cytomegalovirus exposure and HLA in healthy donors. Across the study: The early release's HLA-typed donors yielded roughly 85 million unique TCRs.

General observations from the study: Earlier results showed most TCR beta V segments being productive about 87% or about 30% of the time. It was likely that a cluster of highly shared sequence variants was a sequencing artifact. Several of the most significant clusters were apparently associated with common viral pathogens in a later analysis.

This CDR3 has 15 residues. The J segment lost 8 bases and the V segment lost 8 bases, leaving 14 bases of the junction unmatched. Germline CDR1 SEHNR, CDR2 FQNEAQ (reference sequence). 60 Vbeta and 13 Jbeta primers were used in PCR. TCRdb's table, derived via immunoSEQ multiplex PCR, lists solely in-frame clones and lacks some. The table lists about 82,000 clones, about 80% of them singletons. The clonotype was recovered from a man aged 50-60 years in good health and CMV-seronegative. The J gene is TRBJ2-1, the V gene TRBV7-9; 8 bases fit TRBD2. The sequenced sample consisted of PBMCs. The CDR3 is CASSNGRGARDEQFF. The CDR3 DNA sequence: TGTGCCAGCTCAAACGGGCGGGGGGCCAGGGATGAGCAGTTCTTC.